The T cell receptor (beta chain) under discussion was sequenced for a study of PD-L1 blockade in urothelial cancer. On the study more broadly: Blood was analyzed 3 weeks (second dose) and 6 weeks after treatment start.

The CDR3 length is 13 residues. Germline V CDR1 and CDR2: SGHVS, FQNEAQ. V lost 5 bases to trimming and J lost 0 bases, with 7 bases between them. TCRdb's table, derived via immunoSEQ multiplex PCR, lists solely in-frame clones and lacks some. The table includes 15,000 to 20,000 clones, approximately 89% detected once. Indicated time point: pretreatment peripheral blood. Samples spanned pretreatment and treatment, with 1 to 8 time points per patient. Specimen: PBMCs, collected around atezolizumab (anti-PD-L1) treatment. The source is a man aged 65 to 85 with urothelial cancer. J is TRBJ1-1 and V is TRBV7-8; no reliable D call. CDR3 coding DNA: TGTGCCAGCAGCATTGTAGTGAACACTGAAGCTTTCTTT. This encodes CASSIVVNTEAFF.